The rows below give T cell receptor beta chains drawn from one sample of a study of technical replicates of blood from a handful of donors. Data came from immunoSEQ multiplex PCR; TCRdb stores just in-frame clones and leaves some out. The table has more than 65,000 clones, more than 85% seen once; the top ten hold about 0.37%. The specimen sequenced was T cells isolated from PBMCs. The receptors were sampled from a human donor in good health. Each CDR3 is given with its conserved first and last residue. The D gene is left open where the match is weak. Where a row states a size, it is once, few, many or the class of an expanded clone; other rows omit it.

d_gene	v_gene	j_gene	abundance	CDR3nt	CDR3aa
TRBD1	TRBV2	TRBJ1-2	NA	TGTGCCAGCAGTGAACCAGGGGGTGGCTACACCTTC	CASSEPGGGYTF
TRBD2	TRBV27	TRBJ2-5	NA	TGTGCCAGCCGGACTAGCGGACCCCAAGAGACCCAGTACTTC	CASRTSGPQETQYF
TRBD2	TRBV23-1	TRBJ2-1	NA	TGCGCCAGCAGTCCACGGGCCCCAGCGGGAGGATCTAATGAGCAGTTCTTC	CASSPRAPAGGSNEQFF
TRBD2	TRBV7-2	TRBJ2-2	NA	TGTGCCAGCAGCTTAACGATAGCGGGCGGGGAGCTGTTTTTT	CASSLTIAGGELFF
NA	TRBV7-3	TRBJ2-1	NA	TGTGCCAGCAGCTTAAGCCTAGCGCCTTCCTACAATGAGCAGTTCTTC	CASSLSLAPSYNEQFF
NA	TRBV2	TRBJ2-5	NA	TGTGCCAGCAGTATTAACCCAGACGTCCTGCGGGAGACCCAGTACTTC	CASSINPDVLRETQYF
TRBD1	TRBV4-3	TRBJ1-2	NA	TGCGCCAGCAGCCAAGCCCCCGGGACAGGGGACGGCTACACCTTC	CASSQAPGTGDGYTF
TRBD1	TRBV28	TRBJ1-1	NA	TGTGCCAGCAGTTTAAAGCTAGGACAGGCGAACACTGAAGCTTTCTTT	CASSLKLGQANTEAFF
NA	TRBV9	TRBJ2-5	NA	TGTGCCAGCAACCCCTCCGGTGGAGCCATAGAGACCCAGTACTTC	CASNPSGGAIETQYF
NA	TRBV19	TRBJ2-3	NA	TGTGCCAGTAGATCGGGAAATTTAGTAACAGATACGCAGTATTTT	CASRSGNLVTDTQYF
NA	TRBV27	TRBJ1-1	NA	TGTGCCAGCAGTCCAGGGGTGGGCGAAGCTTTCTTT	CASSPGVGEAFF
TRBD2	TRBV7-9	TRBJ2-7	once	TGTGCCAGCAGCCGGACTAGCGGAAACTACGAGCAGTACTTC	CASSRTSGNYEQYF
NA	TRBV27	TRBJ1-5	few	TGTGCCAGCAGTCCGTACAGGGATCATAGCAATCAGCCCCAGCATTTT	CASSPYRDHSNQPQHF
NA	TRBV5-1	TRBJ2-2	NA	TGCGCCAGCAAGGGGGTTACTGGTACCGGGGAGCTGTTTTTT	CASKGVTGTGELFF
TRBD2	TRBV4-2	TRBJ2-2	NA	TGTGCCAGCAGCCAAGTCATTAGCGGGACGAACACCGGGGAGCTGTTTTTT	CASSQVISGTNTGELFF
NA	TRBV27	TRBJ2-7	NA	TGTGCCAGCAGCCAGGACACCCAAGCCGAGCAGTACTTC	CASSQDTQAEQYF
TRBD1	TRBV19	TRBJ1-2	NA	TGTGCCAGTAGTGGCCCGGGACAGGTTAACTATGGCTACACCTTC	CASSGPGQVNYGYTF
NA	TRBV4-2	TRBJ1-5	few	TGTGCCAGCAGCCAAGAAATGGGCCGTCTGGATCAGCCCCAGCATTTT	CASSQEMGRLDQPQHF
NA	TRBV27	TRBJ2-1	NA	TGTGCCAGCAGTCCAGGGGCGTTCTACAATGAGCAGTTCTTC	CASSPGAFYNEQFF
TRBD2	TRBV29-1	TRBJ2-1	NA	TGCAGCGTTGGAGGCGGGAGGGCCAGGAATGAGCAGTTCTTC	CSVGGGRARNEQFF
NA	TRBV30	TRBJ1-2	NA	TGTGCCTGGACAGGGGACTATGGCTACACCTTC	CAWTGDYGYTF
TRBD2	TRBV9	TRBJ2-1	NA	TGTGCCAGCAGCGCCGGGACTAGAGAGCAGTTCTTC	CASSAGTREQFF
NA	TRBV6-1	TRBJ2-1	NA	TGTGCCAGCAGTGATTACAGGACCTACAATGAGCAGTTCTTC	CASSDYRTYNEQFF
TRBD1	TRBV28	TRBJ1-1	few	TGTGCCAGCAGTTTACCGACAGGGGGAGAAGCTTTCTTT	CASSLPTGGEAFF
NA	TRBV7-9	TRBJ2-7	NA	TGTGCCAGCAGCTCGAGAAGAGGGGGCTCCTACGAGCAGTACTTC	CASSSRRGGSYEQYF
TRBD1	TRBV27	TRBJ2-5	NA	TGTGCCAGCAAGACAGGGGAGCCCACCCAGTACTTC	CASKTGEPTQYF
NA	TRBV18	TRBJ2-7	NA	TGTGCCAGCTCACCAAATAGATACGAGCAGTACTTC	CASSPNRYEQYF
NA	TRBV9	TRBJ2-2	NA	TGTGCCAGCACCACTAGCCACACCGGGGAGCTGTTTTTT	CASTTSHTGELFF
NA	TRBV7-2	TRBJ2-1	NA	TGTGCCAGCAGCTTGAGCAGGTACAATGAGCAGTTCTTC	CASSLSRYNEQFF
NA	TRBV9	TRBJ2-4	NA	TGTGCCAGCAGCGTAGGGCAGTTCCAAAACATTCAGTACTTC	CASSVGQFQNIQYF
NA	TRBV15	TRBJ2-1	once	TGTGCCACCAGCAGATCGGGGGTCTCCTACAATGAGCAGTTCTTC	CATSRSGVSYNEQFF
TRBD1	TRBV15	TRBJ2-5	once	TGTGCCACCAGCAGAGATGGTCAGGGGGCGCTGCGGGAGACCCAGTACTTC	CATSRDGQGALRETQYF
NA	TRBV4-1	TRBJ1-3	few	TGCGCCAGCAGCCAGGTACAGGGAACTGGAAACACCATATATTTT	CASSQVQGTGNTIYF
TRBD2	TRBV7-8	TRBJ2-1	NA	TGTGCCAGCAGCGGCGGGGGCTACAATGAGCAGTTCTTC	CASSGGGYNEQFF
TRBD1	TRBV5-4	TRBJ1-1	NA	TGTGCCAGCAGCTTGGAAGGGACAGGGGTGAGAGCTTTCTTT	CASSLEGTGVRAFF
NA	TRBV5-5	TRBJ1-1	NA	TGTGCCAGCAGCCCGGATGGGGGAGGAACTGAAGCTTTCTTT	CASSPDGGGTEAFF
TRBD1	TRBV13	TRBJ1-1	NA	TGTGCCAGCAGCCAGGACAGGTCTGAAGCTTTCTTT	CASSQDRSEAFF
TRBD2	TRBV4-3	TRBJ2-3	NA	TGCGCCAGCAGCCCTTACTGGGGAAGCGGGAGAATTACAGATACGCAGTATTTT	CASSPYWGSGRITDTQYF
NA	TRBV6-1	TRBJ2-7	NA	TGTGCCAGCAGTGAATCTTGGGCTAGCGTAACCTACGAGCAGTACTTC	CASSESWASVTYEQYF
TRBD2	TRBV4-1	TRBJ2-7	NA	TGCGCCAGCAGCTTACTAGCGGGGAGCTCCTACGAGCAGTACTTC	CASSLLAGSSYEQYF
TRBD1	TRBV27	TRBJ1-3	NA	TGTGCCAGTTCGCCGGGACAGGGACGATACACCATATATTTT	CASSPGQGRYTIYF
TRBD2	TRBV11-2	TRBJ2-7	NA	TGTGCCAGCAGCCCTCCGGGACTAGCGGGCGTCTCCTACGAGCAGTACTTC	CASSPPGLAGVSYEQYF